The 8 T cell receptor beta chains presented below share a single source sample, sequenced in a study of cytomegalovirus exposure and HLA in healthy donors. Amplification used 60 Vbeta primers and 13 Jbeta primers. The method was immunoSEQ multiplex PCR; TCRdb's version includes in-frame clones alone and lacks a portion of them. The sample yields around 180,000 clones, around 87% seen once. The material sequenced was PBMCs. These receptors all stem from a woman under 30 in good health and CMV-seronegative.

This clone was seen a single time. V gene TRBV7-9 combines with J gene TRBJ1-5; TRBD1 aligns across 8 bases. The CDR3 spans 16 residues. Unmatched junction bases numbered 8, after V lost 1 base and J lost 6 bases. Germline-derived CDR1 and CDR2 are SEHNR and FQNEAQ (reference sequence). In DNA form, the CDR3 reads TGTGCCAGCAGCTTAGGCTGGACAGGGACGGGTCAGCCCCAGCATTTT. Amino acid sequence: CASSLGWTGTGQPQHF. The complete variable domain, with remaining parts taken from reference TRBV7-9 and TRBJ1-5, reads DTGVSQNPRHKITKRGQNVTFRCDPISEHNRLYWYRQTLGQGPEFLTYFQNEAQLEKSRLLSDRFSAERPKGSFSTLEIQRTEQGDSAMYLCASSLGWTGTGQPQHFGDGTRLSIL.

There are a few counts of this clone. CDR3 region: CASSLGGYSGRQETQYF. CDR3 sequence (DNA): TGTGCCAGCAGCTTAGGCGGGTATAGCGGGCGACAAGAGACCCAGTACTTC. V and J are TRBV7-2 and TRBJ2-5; TRBD2 agrees at 7 bases. The germline gives CDR1 SGHTA, CDR2 FQGNSA. The CDR3 has 17 residues. V lost 1 base, J lost 2 bases, and 10 bases stayed unmatched.

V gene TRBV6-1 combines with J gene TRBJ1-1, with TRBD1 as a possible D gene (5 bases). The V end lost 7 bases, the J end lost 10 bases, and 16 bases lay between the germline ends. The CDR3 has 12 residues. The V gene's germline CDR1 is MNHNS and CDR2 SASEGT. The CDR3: CASIPPGRGAFF. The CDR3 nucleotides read TGTGCCAGCATCCCCCCTGGGAGGGGAGCTTTCTTT.

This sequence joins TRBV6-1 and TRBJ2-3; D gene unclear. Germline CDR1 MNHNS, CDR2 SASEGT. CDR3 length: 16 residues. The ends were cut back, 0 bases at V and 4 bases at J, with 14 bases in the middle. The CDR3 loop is CASSEAARVVADTQYF. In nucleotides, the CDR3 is TGTGCCAGCAGTGAAGCTGCTCGGGTAGTTGCAGATACGCAGTATTTT.

CDR3: CASSYFGSRELSGYTF. The CDR3 region has the DNA TGTGCCAGCAGTTACTTTGGATCGCGGGAGCTCAGTGGCTACACCTTC. The chain links TRBV6-5 to TRBJ1-2, with unresolved D. The CDR3 covers 16 residues. V shed 1 base and J shed 7 bases, with 19 bases lying between them. Germline assignment: CDR1 MNHEY and CDR2 SVGAGI.

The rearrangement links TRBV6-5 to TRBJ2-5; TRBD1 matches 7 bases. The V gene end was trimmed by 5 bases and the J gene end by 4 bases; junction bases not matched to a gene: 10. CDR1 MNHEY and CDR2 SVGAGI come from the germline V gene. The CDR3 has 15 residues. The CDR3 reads CASSPGQGDGETQYF. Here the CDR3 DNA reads TGTGCCAGCAGTCCCGGGCAGGGGGACGGAGAGACCCAGTACTTC.

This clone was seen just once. CDR3 sequence: CASSFRYPGQGDEKLFF. The CDR3 DNA sequence: TGTGCCAGCAGTTTTCGCTACCCTGGCCAGGGGGATGAAAAACTGTTTTTT. The V call is TRBV28, the J call TRBJ1-4; 7 nucleotides agree with TRBD1. Trimming at V came to 3 bases and at J to 6 bases, leaving 13 bases not matched to a gene. The CDR3 is 17 amino acids. The germline V gene encodes CDR1 MDHEN and CDR2 SYDVKM.

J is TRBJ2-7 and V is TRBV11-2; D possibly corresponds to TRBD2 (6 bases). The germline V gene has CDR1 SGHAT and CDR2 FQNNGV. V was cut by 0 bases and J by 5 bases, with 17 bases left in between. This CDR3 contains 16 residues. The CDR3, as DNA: TGTGCCAGCAGCTTAGATCCCGCGGGAACCTGGAACGAGCAGTACTTC. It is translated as CASSLDPAGTWNEQYF.